Listed below are T cell receptor beta chains from one sample, sequenced in a study of shared clonotypes between healthy human individuals. Libraries were prepared by immunoSEQ multiplex PCR; TCRdb keeps only in-frame clonotypes and omits some of them. The sample carries roughly 2.5 million clones, more than 90% recorded once. Material: naive CD4+ T cells sorted from blood. These receptors came from a man between 18 and 29 years old in good health. The conserved cysteine and the conserved F or W are not part of the CDR3 here. Each record gives: CDR3 protein, J gene, V gene, D gene. A D gene is named only where the DNA matches it firmly.

ASSGDGGREKLF | TRBJ1-4 | TRBV9 | .
ASSPEGSYNSPLH | TRBJ1-6 | TRBV4-3 | .
AGSFAERSYEQY | TRBJ2-7 | TRBV5-1 | .
ASSPDQLGELF | TRBJ2-2 | TRBV18 | .
ASSTGQGAQPQH | TRBJ1-5 | TRBV5-1 | TRBD1
ASSLWDRNTGELF | TRBJ2-2 | TRBV28 | .
ASTTTIGTATGELF | TRBJ2-2 | TRBV19 | .
ASSGSRAGAEETQY | TRBJ2-5 | TRBV2 | TRBD2
ASSPPKLYSGNTIY | TRBJ1-3 | TRBV18 | .
ATRLAGEDEQF | TRBJ2-1 | TRBV10-3 | TRBD2
ASSHRDSTDTQY | TRBJ2-3 | TRBV18 | .
ASSLQQKNTEAF | TRBJ1-1 | TRBV7-2 | .
ASSLPIAGTLGEQY | TRBJ2-7 | TRBV28 | TRBD2
ASSTPGLGTGELF | TRBJ2-2 | TRBV19 | .
SVVVGRRPREQY | TRBJ2-5 | TRBV29-1 | .
ASSFGQGINSPLH | TRBJ1-6 | TRBV5-5 | TRBD1
ASSLNGILSGNTIY | TRBJ1-3 | TRBV5-4 | .